This TCR beta chain was documented in a study of blood T cell repertoires in COVID-19 (TCRdb year 2020). Regarding the study in general: The collaborator samples originated in the United States, Italy and Spain and spanned the acute and convalescent phases of COVID-19. Samples were obtained from the ongoing ImmuneRACE study (first 160 participants) and from some 1,300 subjects provided by 6 global collaborators. A freely available public database, intended as a resource for researchers studying the immune response to SARS-CoV-2, is where the repertoires were released. Where available, HLA class I and class II types were obtained from metadata supplied by the sample provider rather than from assay-based typing. The dataset comprised deeply sampled blood TCRbeta repertoires from subjects exposed to, actively infected with, or recovered from COVID-19. The prospective study material was composed of cDNA or gDNA derived from T cells, B-cell-depleted T cells, or PBMCs. The sample metadata nearly always contained a de-identified subject ID, COVID-19 status, age in years and sex.

The germline ends are 11 bases apart after V is trimmed by 3 bases and J by 6 bases. Spanning cysteine to phenylalanine, the CDR3 consists of 13 amino acids. Only CDR3 DNA is held: 39 bases, read in frame from base 1. The germline V gene supplies CDR1 SNHLY and CDR2 FYNNEI. The immunoSEQ Assay, a bias-controlled multiplex PCR, was used to amplify TCRbeta CDR3 regions from genomic DNA. The authors' pipeline ran thus. The number of nucleated cells in each sample was estimated from the amplification of reference gene primers within the assay. Sequence reads were collapsed and filtered to measure the absolute abundance of every unique TCRbeta CDR3 rearrangement. For each sample, productive Simpson clonality was calculated as the square root of Simpson's diversity index over productive rearrangements. TCRdb mirrors the immuneACCESS table, restricted to in-frame sequences. Some clones are absent from its copies; in checked studies, under half trace to an unresolved V gene, and the reason for the others is unknown. V, J and clone size are taken as reported in that table, and D and trimming were inferred from the DNA itself. Counted in this sample were 75,000 to 90,000 clones; about 78% of them appeared once. In total, the top ten clones hold roughly 38% of the sample.

One collaborating source in Seattle enrolled patients while the patients were actively infected and followed the patients over time throughout the course of disease. Each collaborating institution followed its own protocols to collect whole blood in K2EDTA tubes. Collaborator samples were shipped for TCRbeta analysis as frozen whole blood, isolated PBMCs, or DNA extracted from either sample type. General study outcomes and caveats: How much clinical and demographic metadata was included differed by source and by participant, and the metadata was provided uncurated.

Comments on this clone: What antigen it recognizes has not been identified. No per-base quality is available; no much larger clone lies one base away.

The rearrangement joined TRBV2 to TRBJ1-1; a weak D assignment points to TRBD1 (5 bases agree). This TCR derives from a man aged 55 to 70 with COVID-19, enrolled during active disease. The sequenced sample was peripheral blood. The CDR3 has the sequence CASSDGREAEAFF. The bases are TGTGCCAGCAGTGACGGCAGGGAGGCTGAAGCTTTCTTT.